The 27 T cell receptor beta chains in this list originate from one sample, sequenced in a study of cytomegalovirus exposure and HLA in healthy donors. PCR used 60 Vbeta primers and 13 Jbeta primers. Assay used: immunoSEQ multiplex PCR; TCRdb lists only in-frame clones, some missing. The sample holds approximately 120,000 clones, around 86% seen once. Specimen: PBMCs. These receptors originate from a woman in her 30s in good health and CMV-seronegative.

V is TRBV5-1 and J is TRBJ2-1; 7 nucleotides line up with TRBD1. The junction had 15 bases not matched to a gene; V was cut back by 3 bases and J by 9 bases. The length of the CDR3 is 16 residues. Germline values: CDR1 SGHRS, CDR2 YFSETQ. The CDR3 sequence: CASSSDRAGWFSEQFF. Here the CDR3 DNA reads TGCGCCAGCAGCTCCGACAGGGCAGGGTGGTTTAGTGAGCAGTTCTTC. The full variable domain, in which reference TRBV5-1 and TRBJ2-1 provide the parts outside the CDR3, is KAGVTQTPRYLIKTRGQQVTLSCSPISGHRSVSWYQQTPGQGLQFLFEYFSETQRNKGNFPGRFSGRQFSNSRSEMNVSTLELGDSALYLCASSSDRAGWFSEQFFGPGTRLTVL.

The V call is TRBV21-1, the J call TRBJ1-1; TRBD1 was called by the table and not checked on the DNA. TRBV21-1 is described as a pseudogene. The CDR3 runs 13 residues. The CDR3 nucleotides are TGTGCCAGCAGCTTCTGGGACAGGGAAGGTGCTTTCTTT. Protein product: CASSFWDREGAFF.

The chain is built from TRBV14 and TRBJ2-5, with 8 bases identical to TRBD2. Trimming removed 0 bases from V and 5 bases from J; junction bases left unmatched: 8. Germline CDR1 is SGHDN and CDR2 is FVKESK. CDR3 length equals 16 residues. CDR3 residues: CASSQEGAGGQETQYF. CDR3 nucleotide sequence: TGTGCCAGCAGCCAAGAAGGGGCGGGAGGCCAGGAGACCCAGTACTTC.

The rearrangement uses TRBV18 and TRBJ2-2, with D possibly being TRBD2 (5 bases). The V and J ends lost 3 bases and 0 bases respectively, with 14 bases between them. CDR1 KGHSH and CDR2 LQKENI come from the germline V gene. The CDR3 runs to 17 residues. The CDR3 region has the DNA TGTGCCAGCTCACCCTTGGATCGGGGAACGAACACCGGGGAGCTGTTTTTT. Translating it yields CASSPLDRGTNTGELFF.

V and J are TRBV28 and TRBJ2-5, with 8 bases lining up with TRBD1. The CDR3 has 14 amino acids. CDR1 and CDR2 (germline): MDHEN, SYDVKM. The ends lost 4 bases at V and 2 bases at J; junction bases unmatched: 3. The chain's CDR3 is CASSYTGGQETQYF. The CDR3 bases are TGTGCCAGCAGTTATACAGGGGGACAAGAGACCCAGTACTTC.

The chain employs TRBV5-6 and TRBJ2-3, with a tentative D call TRBD2 (6 bases). Germline V CDR1 and CDR2: SGHDT, YYEEEE. Trimming took 2 bases from V and 2 from J, leaving 12 bases between them. This CDR3 comprises 15 residues. CDR3 coding DNA: TGTGCCAGCAGCTTTGGGGCGGGGATCACAGATACGCAGTATTTT. Translating gives CASSFGAGITDTQYF.

The rearrangement joins TRBV19 to TRBJ1-5; D possibly corresponds to TRBD1 (6 bases). CDR1 is LNHDA and CDR2 is SQIVND in the germline V gene (reference sequence). The CDR3 covers 15 residues. V was clipped by 7 bases and J by 0 bases, with 13 bases between them. The CDR3 DNA reads TGTGCCAGTAAATGGGGGCAGAATAGCAATCAGCCCCAGCATTTT. It specifies CASKWGQNSNQPQHF.

V gene TRBV27 combines with J gene TRBJ2-6, with 7 bases lining up with TRBD1. V shed 4 bases, J shed 2 bases, and the junction held 5 bases outside the gene matches. The CDR3 extends over 16 amino acids. Germline values: CDR1 MNHEY, CDR2 SMNVEV (reference sequence). In DNA, the CDR3 is TGTGCCAGCAGTTCTACGACAGGGACTGGGGCCAACGTCCTGACTTTC. As protein: CASSSTTGTGANVLTF.

The V gene is TRBV5-1, the J gene TRBJ2-1; 8 bases align to TRBD2. This CDR3 comprises 17 residues. Germline V gene data show CDR1 as SGHRS and CDR2 as YFSETQ. Losses at the gene ends were 7 bases for V and 0 bases for J; bases not matched to a gene: 12. The CDR3 loop is CASVTGGGGSSYNEQFF. As DNA, the CDR3 is TGCGCCAGCGTAACCGGGGGCGGGGGGAGCTCCTACAATGAGCAGTTCTTC.

V is TRBV5-6 and J is TRBJ2-2; 8 nucleotides agree with TRBD2. This CDR3 contains 14 residues. The germline V gene has CDR1 SGHDT and CDR2 YYEEEE. J was trimmed by 8 bases and V by 3 bases; bases with no gene match: 6. CDR3 sequence: CASSSGGPAGELFF. DNA of the CDR3: TGTGCCAGCAGCTCGGGAGGGCCGGCGGGGGAGCTGTTTTTT.

The chain combines TRBV5-1 with TRBJ1-1; 9 nucleotides match TRBD1. V lost 4 bases to trimming and J lost 0 bases; unmatched junction nucleotides: 4. Per germline, CDR1 SGHRS and CDR2 YFSETQ. The CDR3 is 15 residues long. The CDR3 DNA reads TGCGCCAGCAGCGAAGGGACAGGGCTGAACACTGAAGCTTTCTTT. It translates to CASSEGTGLNTEAFF. The full variable domain, completed using reference TRBV5-1 and TRBJ1-1, is KAGVTQTPRYLIKTRGQQVTLSCSPISGHRSVSWYQQTPGQGLQFLFEYFSETQRNKGNFPGRFSGRQFSNSRSEMNVSTLELGDSALYLCASSEGTGLNTEAFFGQGTRLTVV.

A word on this clone: Its ends do not fully match the called genes, so a read error is possible. The chain uses TRBV19 and TRBJ2-1, with 15 bases that match TRBD2. Germline loops: CDR1 LNHDA, CDR2 SQIVND (reference sequence). The CDR3 contains 18 residues. CDR3 bases: TGTGTCAGTAGTATAGCCGGGACCGGGACTAGCGGGAGGAATGAGCAGTTCTTC. Translated, it gives CVSSIAGTGTSGRNEQFF.

This chain links TRBV4-1 with TRBJ1-1; 8 bases line up with TRBD1. Germline loops: CDR1 MGHRA, CDR2 YSYEKL. The V segment lost 4 bases and the J segment 0 bases; nucleotides outside the gene matches: 10. The CDR3 totals 17 residues. CDR3 sequence reads: CASSPGQARSMNTEAFF. The CDR3 DNA sequence: TGCGCCAGCAGCCCGGGACAGGCGCGCTCGATGAACACTGAAGCTTTCTTT.

The chain employs TRBV18 and TRBJ1-2, with D maybe TRBD1 (5 bases). Trimming stripped 3 bases from V and 0 bases from J, with 14 bases between. Germline V gives CDR1 KGHSH, CDR2 LQKENI. This CDR3 spans 16 amino acids. The CDR3 region has the DNA TGTGCCAGCTCACCTATCCGGACGGACACTAACTATGGCTACACCTTC. Encoded protein: CASSPIRTDTNYGYTF.

This chain uses TRBV28 with TRBJ2-3; a possible D gene is TRBD1 (6 bases). Germline V lookup: CDR1 MDHEN, CDR2 SYDVKM. This CDR3 spans 14 amino acids. V lost 8 bases and J 0 bases, leaving 12 bases between the germline ends. CDR3 coding DNA: TGTGCCAGCGCTGGGACACTTAGCACAGATACGCAGTATTTT. It is translated as CASAGTLSTDTQYF. Together with reference TRBV28 and TRBJ2-3, the CDR3 gives the full variable domain: DVKVTQSSRYLVKRTGEKVFLECVQDMDHENMFWYRQDPGLGLRLIYFSYDVKMKEKGDIPEGYSVSREKKERFSLILESASTNQTSMYLCASAGTLSTDTQYFGPGTRLTVL.

This clone was counted only a few times. CDR3 residues: CASSLNRTAFENYGYTF. CDR3 DNA: TGTGCCAGCAGCCTAAACCGGACAGCTTTCGAAAACTATGGCTACACCTTC. The genes are TRBV5-7 and TRBJ1-2; D might be TRBD1 (6 bases). TRBV5-7 is an open reading frame, and its role is uncertain. V dropped 4 bases and J dropped 2 bases, with 21 bases sitting between them. This CDR3 is 17 amino acids long.

The chain uses TRBV5-5 and TRBJ2-4; D is unclear. The germline V gene has CDR1 SGHKS and CDR2 YYEKEE (reference sequence). The ends were cut back, 2 bases at V and 5 bases at J, with 8 bases in the middle. The CDR3 has 13 amino acids. The CDR3 nucleotides read TGTGCCAGCAGCTTTGAGGTTCAAAACATTCAGTACTTC. This translates into CASSFEVQNIQYF.

This chain uses TRBV27 with TRBJ2-4; 7 positions agree with TRBD2. This CDR3 contains 15 residues. CDR1 is MNHEY, CDR2 SMNVEV, per germline (reference sequence). Trimming took 5 bases from V and 7 from J; bases not matched to a gene: 11. The DNA of the CDR3 is TGTGCCAGCAGTAGCGGGACCGATTCAAGGAACATTCAGTACTTC. It yields the protein CASSSGTDSRNIQYF.

V gene TRBV28 combines with J gene TRBJ1-2; TRBD1 might be the D (5 bases). Germline-derived CDR1 and CDR2 are MDHEN and SYDVKM. The ends were cut back, 2 bases at V and 8 bases at J, with 9 bases in the middle. The CDR3 totals 12 residues. CDR3 sequence reads: CASSLQGVGYTF. The CDR3, as DNA: TGTGCCAGCAGTTTACAAGGGGTCGGCTACACCTTC.

The rearrangement uses TRBV28 and TRBJ1-5, with TRBD1 matching over 7 bases. V dropped 5 bases and J dropped 0; count of bases not matched to a gene: 7. CDR1 and CDR2 from the germline V gene are MDHEN and SYDVKM. The CDR3 totals 16 residues. CDR3: CASSPQQGSSNQPQHF. Here the CDR3 DNA reads TGTGCCAGCAGTCCCCAACAGGGGAGTAGCAATCAGCCCCAGCATTTT.

The DNA for the CDR3 is TGTGCCACCAGCAGAGGGGAAGGGGGCGATATCCATCAGCCCCAGCATTTT. This codes for CATSRGEGGDIHQPQHF. The rearrangement joins TRBV15 to TRBJ1-5, with TRBD1 matching over 7 bases. V dropped 1 base and J dropped 5; count of bases not matched to a gene: 11. This CDR3 comprises 17 residues. Germline-derived CDR1 and CDR2 are LNHNV and YYDKDF (reference sequence).

This chain connects TRBV4-3 to TRBJ2-3; 9 nucleotides align to TRBD2. The CDR3 length is 15 residues. Germline trimming cut 0 bases from V and 4 bases from J; bases unmatched to any gene: 2. Germline V gene data show CDR1 as LGHNA and CDR2 as YSLEER. The CDR3 here is CASSQEAGGPDTQYF. In DNA, the CDR3 is TGCGCCAGCAGCCAAGAAGCGGGAGGACCAGATACGCAGTATTTT.

V gene TRBV28 combines with J gene TRBJ1-2, with 8 bases matching TRBD1. The CDR3 has 18 amino acids. Germline CDR1 and CDR2: MDHEN and SYDVKM. Losses at the gene ends were 6 bases for V and 4 bases for J; bases not matched to a gene: 19. CDR3: CASSPLPGQGMEGYGYTF. The CDR3, as DNA: TGTGCCAGCAGCCCCCTTCCTGGACAGGGAATGGAGGGCTATGGCTACACCTTC.

The rearrangement joins TRBV30 to TRBJ1-1; D not certain. V lost 2 bases and J lost 4, with 5 bases in between. This CDR3 spans 11 amino acids. CDR1 and CDR2 (germline): GTSNPN, SVGIG (reference sequence). In DNA form, the CDR3 reads TGTGCCTGGAGTCCTTTCACTGAAGCTTTCTTT. Its translation: CAWSPFTEAFF. Together with reference TRBV30 and TRBJ1-1, the CDR3 gives the full variable domain: SQTIHQWPATLVQPVGSPLSLECTVEGTSNPNLYWYRQAAGRGLQLLFYSVGIGQISSEVPQNLSASRPQDRQFILSSKKLLLSDSGFYLCAWSPFTEAFFGQGTRLTVV.

The count of this clone is one. The CDR3 sequence is CASSATSGPTDTQYF. Written as DNA, the CDR3 is TGTGCCAGCAGCGCGACTAGCGGGCCCACAGATACGCAGTATTTT. The gene calls are TRBV9 and TRBJ2-3, with 10 nucleotides matching TRBD2. Germline V CDR1 and CDR2: SGDLS, YYNGEE. This CDR3 comprises 15 residues. The ends lost 3 bases at V and 2 bases at J; junction bases unmatched: 3.

The J gene is TRBJ2-7, the V gene TRBV2; no reliable D call. Looked up from germline, CDR1 is SNHLY and CDR2 is FYNNEI. This CDR3 spans 12 amino acids. V gave up 4 bases and J gave up 6 bases, with 10 bases separating them. CDR3 amino acids: CASSVRPSEQYF. The CDR3 bases are TGTGCCAGCAGTGTACGACCTAGCGAGCAGTACTTC.

In this sample, this clone turned up once. The rearrangement links TRBV6-1 to TRBJ2-7, with a tentative D call TRBD2 (5 bases). This CDR3 comprises 15 residues. Germline V CDR1 and CDR2: MNHNS, SASEGT. V was shortened by 0 bases and J by 4 bases, with 13 bases between the two germline ends. For the CDR3, the DNA is TGTGCCAGCAGTGAAGCTCCGGGGTTAAGGTACGAGCAGTACTTC. Translated: CASSEAPGLRYEQYF.